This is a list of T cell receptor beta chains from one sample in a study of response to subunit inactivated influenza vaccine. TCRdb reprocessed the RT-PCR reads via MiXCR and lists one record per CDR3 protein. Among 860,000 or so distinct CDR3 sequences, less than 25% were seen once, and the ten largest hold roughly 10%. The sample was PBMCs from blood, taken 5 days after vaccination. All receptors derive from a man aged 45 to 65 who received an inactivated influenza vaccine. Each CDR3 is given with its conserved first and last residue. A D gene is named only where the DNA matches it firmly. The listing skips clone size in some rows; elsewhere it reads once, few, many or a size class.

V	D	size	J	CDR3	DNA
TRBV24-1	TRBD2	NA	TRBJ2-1	CATSDYVSGNAEQFF	TGTGCCACCAGTGATTATGTTAGCGGGAACGCTGAGCAGTTCTTC
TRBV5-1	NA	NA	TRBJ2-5	CASSLEPGWAQYF	TGCGCCAGCAGCTTGGAGCCTGGCTGGGCCCAGTACTTC
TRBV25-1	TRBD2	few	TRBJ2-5	CASSEVAGVDRETQYF	TGTGCCAGCAGTGAAGTGGCGGGAGTCGATCGGGAGACCCAGTACTTC
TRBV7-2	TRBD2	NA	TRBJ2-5	CASKLAGEETQYF	TGTGCCAGCAAACTAGCGGGAGAAGAGACCCAGTACTTC
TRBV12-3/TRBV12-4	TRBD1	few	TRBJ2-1	CASSLMGQGDNEQFF	TGTGCCAGCAGTTTAATGGGACAGGGGGACAATGAGCAGTTCTTC
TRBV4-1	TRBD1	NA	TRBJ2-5	CASSEGQGIETQYF	TGCGCCAGCAGCGAAGGACAGGGGATAGAGACCCAGTACTTC
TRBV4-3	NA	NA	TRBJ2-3	CASSQEGGRVPDTQYF	TGCGCCAGCAGCCAAGAAGGTGGCCGGGTTCCAGATACGCAGTATTTT
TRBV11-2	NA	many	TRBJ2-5	CASSPRAYQETQYF	TGTGCCAGCAGCCCGAGGGCGTACCAAGAGACCCAGTACTTC
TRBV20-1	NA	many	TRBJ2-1	CSARDSLAYEQFF	TGCAGTGCTAGAGATTCGCTAGCATATGAGCAGTTCTTC
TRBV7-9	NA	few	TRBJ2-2	CASSLAELFF	TGTGCCAGCAGCTTAGCGGAGCTGTTTTTT
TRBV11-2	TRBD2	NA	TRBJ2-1	CASSISGGAYNEQFF	TGTGCCAGCAGCATTAGCGGGGGGGCTTACAATGAGCAGTTCTTC
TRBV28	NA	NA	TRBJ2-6	CASSPPTGGSGANVLTF	TGTGCCAGCAGCCCCCCGACGGGTGGGTCTGGGGCCAACGTCCTGACTTTC
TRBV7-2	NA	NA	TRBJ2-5	CASSLHGKETQYF	TGTGCCAGCAGCTTACATGGGAAGGAGACCCAGTACTTC
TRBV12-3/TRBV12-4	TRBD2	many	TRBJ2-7	CASSLSGRNEQYF	TGTGCCAGCAGTTTGAGCGGGAGGAACGAGCAGTACTTC
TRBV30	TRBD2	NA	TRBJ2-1	CACIGTSGSNEQFF	TGTGCCTGCATTGGGACTAGCGGGAGTAATGAGCAGTTCTTC
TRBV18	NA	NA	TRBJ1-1	CASSPLSGAPEAFF	TGTGCCAGCTCACCACTTTCCGGGGCCCCTGAAGCTTTCTTT
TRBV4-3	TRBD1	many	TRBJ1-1	CASSQEWNRGRMNTEAFF	TGCGCCAGCAGCCAAGAGTGGAACAGGGGGCGGATGAACACTGAAGCTTTCTTT
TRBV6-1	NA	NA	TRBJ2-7	CASRSRGLVTPAYEQYF	TGTGCCAGCAGATCCCGGGGTCTAGTAACCCCTGCCTACGAGCAGTACTTC
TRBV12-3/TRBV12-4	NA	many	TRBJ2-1	CASSLSGTSNEQFF	TGTGCCAGCAGTTTGTCCGGGACAAGCAATGAGCAGTTCTTC